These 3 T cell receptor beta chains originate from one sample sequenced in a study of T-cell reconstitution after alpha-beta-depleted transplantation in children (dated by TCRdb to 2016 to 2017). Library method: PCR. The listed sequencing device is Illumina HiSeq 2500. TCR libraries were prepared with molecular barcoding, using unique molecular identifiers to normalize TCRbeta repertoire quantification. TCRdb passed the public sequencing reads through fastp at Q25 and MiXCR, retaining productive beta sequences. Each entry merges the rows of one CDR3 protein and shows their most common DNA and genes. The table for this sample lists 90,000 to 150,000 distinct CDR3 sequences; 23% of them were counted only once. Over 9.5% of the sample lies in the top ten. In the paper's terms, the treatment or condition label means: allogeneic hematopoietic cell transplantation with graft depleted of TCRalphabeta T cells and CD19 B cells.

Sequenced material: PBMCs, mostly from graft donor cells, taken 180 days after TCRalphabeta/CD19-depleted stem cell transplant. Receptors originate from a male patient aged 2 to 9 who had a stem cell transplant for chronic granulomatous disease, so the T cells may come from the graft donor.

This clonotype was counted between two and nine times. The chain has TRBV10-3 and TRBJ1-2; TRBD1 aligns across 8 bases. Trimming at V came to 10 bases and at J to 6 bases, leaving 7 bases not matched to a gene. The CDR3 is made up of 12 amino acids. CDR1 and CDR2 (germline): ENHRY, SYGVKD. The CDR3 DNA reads TGTGCCACCATGGACAGGGCTGATGGCTACACCTTC. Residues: CATMDRADGYTF.

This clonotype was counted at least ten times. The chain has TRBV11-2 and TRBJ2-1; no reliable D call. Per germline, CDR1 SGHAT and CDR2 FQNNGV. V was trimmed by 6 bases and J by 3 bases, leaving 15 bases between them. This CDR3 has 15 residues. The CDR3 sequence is CASSPLTGLYNEQFF. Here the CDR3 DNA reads TGTGCCAGCAGTCCTTTAACTGGCCTCTACAATGAGCAGTTCTTC.

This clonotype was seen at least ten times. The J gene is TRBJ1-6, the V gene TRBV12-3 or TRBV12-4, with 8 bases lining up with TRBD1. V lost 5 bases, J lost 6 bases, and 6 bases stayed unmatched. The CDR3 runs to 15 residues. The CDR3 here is CASSPGQGGNSPLHF. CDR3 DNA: TGTGCCAGCAGTCCCGGACAGGGCGGTAATTCACCCCTCCACTTT.